This TCR beta chain was obtained from a study of blood T cell repertoires in COVID-19. Looking at the study overall: PBMCs, B-cell-depleted T cells, or T cells were the source of the cDNA or gDNA that made up the material.

Assay: immunoSEQ multiplex PCR; the TCRdb copy retains only in-frame clones and omits some. This sample has around 200,000 clones, with 70% to 90% found just once. Enrollees, about 18 to 89 years old, lived in approximately 25 US areas. Germline V gene sequence: CDR1 KGHSH, CDR2 LQKENI. V lost 1 base and J 7 bases, leaving 13 bases between the germline ends. The length of the CDR3 is 14 residues. The V call is TRBV18, the J call TRBJ1-2, with D tentatively TRBD1 (6 bases). This TCR was recovered from a man aged 30-40 years who had recovered from COVID-19. The sample taken for sequencing was PBMCs or T cells enriched from blood (not recorded which). In DNA form, the CDR3 reads TGTGCCAGCTCACCACGGGCAGGGGATATTGGCTACACCTTC. This sequence encodes CASSPRAGDIGYTF. The variable domain in full, with the rest retrieved from reference TRBV18 and TRBJ1-2, is NAGVMQNPRHLVRRRGQEARLRCSPMKGHSHVYWYRQLPEEGLKFMVYLQKENIIDESGMPKERFSAEFPKEGPSILRIQQVVRGDSAAYFCASSPRAGDIGYTFGSGTRLTVV.